This TCR beta chain was recovered during a study of T cell responses to AZD1222 COVID-19 vaccine. Turning to the study itself: Second-dose intervals near 4 or 12 weeks were combined.

In germline, CDR1 is SGHVS, CDR2 FQNEAQ. The CDR3 totals 15 residues. The germline V and J ends were trimmed by 0 bases and 3 bases, with 11 bases remaining between them. Here immunoSEQ multiplex PCR was the method, and the copy in TCRdb shows in-frame clones only, minus some. The table lists about 140,000 clones, more than 90% of them singletons, with 4% to 5.5% in the top ten. This receptor was identified in an adult in good health. This specimen was peripheral blood, taken on day 0 of AZD1222 vaccination. The V gene is TRBV7-8, the J gene TRBJ1-2; tentative D call: TRBD1 (5 bases). The CDR3 sequence: CASSLAQGAYYGYTF. In DNA form, the CDR3 reads TGTGCCAGCAGCTTAGCGCAGGGCGCATACTATGGCTACACCTTC.